A single sample gave rise to the 27 T cell receptor beta chains below, sequenced in a study of Ad26.COV2.S vaccination and SARS-CoV-2 variants. Stated treatment: roughly 18 received Ad26.COV2.S at low or high dose, single or two shots; roughly five received placebo; per-sample allocation not given. Collection of the samples took place on day 63 after the first injection of vaccine or placebo. Profiled with immunoSEQ multiplex PCR; TCRdb holds only in-frame clones, not every one. Among approximately 300,000 clones listed, 70% to 90% were seen once. Sequenced material: peripheral blood, taken in a trial of Ad26.COV2.S vaccine versus placebo. Every receptor here comes from a person aged 18 to 59 who received the Ad26.COV2.S COVID-19 vaccine or a placebo.

This clone was counted a single time. This rearrangement joins TRBV7-2 to TRBJ2-1, with D perhaps matching TRBD1 (6 bases). CDR3 length: 15 residues. Germline V CDR1 and CDR2: SGHTA, FQGNSA. Trimming removed 2 bases at V and 2 bases at J, with 10 bases between. The CDR3 reads CASSLLGATYNEQFF. Written as DNA, the CDR3 is TGTGCCAGCAGCTTACTGGGGGCGACCTACAATGAGCAGTTCTTC.

The V call is TRBV5-3, the J call TRBJ1-1; D remains unclear. TRBV5-3 is assigned to the ORF class and has an uncertain function. The V end lost 0 bases, the J end lost 3 bases, and 18 bases lay between the germline ends. The CDR3 loop spans 17 amino acids. The CDR3 DNA sequence: TGTGCCAGAAGCTTGGGGCTACGAACAGAGTTACACACTGAAGCTTTCTTT. This sequence encodes CARSLGLRTELHTEAFF.

V is TRBV19 and J is TRBJ1-2; 7 bases match TRBD1. Germline trimming cut 5 bases from V and 6 bases from J; bases unmatched to any gene: 3. The CDR3 runs to 12 residues. Germline CDR1 reads LNHDA; CDR2 reads SQIVND (reference sequence). CDR3 sequence: CASSRQGHGYTF. CDR3 DNA: TGTGCCAGTAGTCGACAGGGACATGGCTACACCTTC.

This clone was observed once. The chain couples TRBV2 to TRBJ1-6, with D perhaps TRBD1 (5 bases). Germline-derived CDR1 and CDR2 are SNHLY and FYNNEI. Trimming removed 6 bases from V and 7 bases from J, with 13 bases in between. The CDR3 consists of 14 residues. This CDR3 is CASRGTGSNSPLHF. For the CDR3, the DNA is TGTGCCAGCAGGGGGACGGGGTCGAATTCACCCCTCCACTTT.

V usage is TRBV28 and J usage is TRBJ2-3, with D possibly matching TRBD2 (6 bases). CDR3 length: 12 residues. Germline lookup yields CDR1 MDHEN and CDR2 SYDVKM. Trimming removed 7 bases from V and 5 bases from J, with 10 bases in between. The CDR3 is CASTSREDTQYF. CDR3 nucleotide sequence: TGTGCCAGCACCTCGCGGGAAGATACGCAGTATTTT.

V and J are TRBV11-1 and TRBJ2-2; TRBD2 matches at 9 bases. Per the germline V gene, CDR1 is SGHAT and CDR2 is FQDESV (reference sequence). J was trimmed by 5 bases and V by 2 bases; bases with no gene match: 6. The CDR3 covers 16 residues. In DNA, the CDR3 is TGTGCCAGCAGCTTACTAGCGGGGAGGAGGACCGGGGAGCTGTTTTTT. This translates into CASSLLAGRRTGELFF.

This sequence joins TRBV2 and TRBJ1-1; D remains ambiguous. The length of the CDR3 is 14 residues. Trimming removed 4 bases at V and 0 bases at J, with 9 bases between. Germline V gene data show CDR1 as SNHLY and CDR2 as FYNNEI. The CDR3 spells CASSARVVNTEAFF. The CDR3 region has the DNA TGTGCCAGCAGTGCTCGGGTAGTGAACACTGAAGCTTTCTTT.

The gene calls are TRBV12-3 or TRBV12-4 and TRBJ2-3; D uncertain. CDR3 length equals 13 residues. Trimming left V 6 bases short and J 2 bases short, with 9 bases between. The CDR3 bases are TGTGCCAGCAGCCCGGGCCCCACAGATACGCAGTATTTT. This codes for CASSPGPTDTQYF.

The V and J genes are TRBV5-1 and TRBJ2-3; TRBD1 agrees at 8 bases. CDR1 and CDR2 from the germline V gene are SGHRS and YFSETQ. The CDR3 totals 15 residues. Germline trimming cut 5 bases from V and 1 base from J; bases unmatched to any gene: 6. The CDR3 nucleotides read TGCGCCAGCAGGTTGACAGGGGAGCGCACAGATACGCAGTATTTT. Encoded protein: CASRLTGERTDTQYF.

The CDR3 loop reads CASSDRFGVGWNEQFF. Written as DNA, the CDR3 is TGTGCCAGCAGTGACCGTTTCGGGGTCGGGTGGAATGAGCAGTTCTTC. V usage is TRBV6-4 and J usage is TRBJ2-1; D possibly corresponds to TRBD2 (5 bases). Trimming removed 2 bases at V and 7 bases at J, with 18 bases between. This CDR3 region has 16 residues. Germline V gene sequence: CDR1 MRHNA, CDR2 SNTAGT.

V usage is TRBV6-5 and J usage is TRBJ1-1; 8 bases align to TRBD1. The CDR3 is 14 amino acids. Germline CDR1 is MNHEY and CDR2 is SVGAGI. V dropped 7 bases and J dropped 4; count of bases not matched to a gene: 8. For the CDR3, the DNA is TGTGCCAGCAATCCTACCACAGGGGGCACTGAAGCTTTCTTT. As protein: CASNPTTGGTEAFF.

The chain uses TRBV9 and TRBJ2-2, with D perhaps TRBD2 (6 bases). V lost 0 bases, J lost 6 bases, and 9 bases lay in between. In germline, CDR1 is SGDLS, CDR2 YYNGEE. The CDR3 spans 14 residues. DNA of the CDR3: TGTGCCAGCAGCGTAGCCGGAGGGGCCGGGGAGCTGTTTTTT. The encoded protein is CASSVAGGAGELFF.

The V call is TRBV7-3, the J call TRBJ1-1, with D uncertain. Trimming stripped 2 bases from V and 3 bases from J, with 19 bases between. Germline V gives CDR1 SGHTA, CDR2 FQGTGA. The CDR3 is made up of 17 amino acids. CDR3 amino acids: CASSLDPLDWGDTEAFF. In DNA form, the CDR3 reads TGTGCCAGCAGCTTAGACCCCTTGGATTGGGGTGACACTGAAGCTTTCTTT. Variable domain in full (rest from reference TRBV7-3 and TRBJ1-1): GAGVSQTPSNKVTEKGKYVELRCDPISGHTALYWYRQSLGQGPEFLIYFQGTGAADDSGLPNDRFFAVRPEGSVSTLKIQRTERGDSAVYLCASSLDPLDWGDTEAFFGQGTRLTVV.

This chain uses TRBV13 with TRBJ2-2; D is undetermined. The V gene lost 5 bases and the J gene lost 5 bases, with 3 bases spanning the gap. This CDR3 is 11 amino acids long. Germline V lookup: CDR1 PRHDT, CDR2 FYEKMQ (reference sequence). In DNA, the CDR3 is TGTGCCAGCAGCGAAACCGGGGAGCTGTTTTTT. This gives the protein CASSETGELFF.

The chain is built from TRBV12-2 and TRBJ2-2; the table's D gene call, TRBD1, was not cross checked with the DNA. TRBV12-2 is labeled a pseudogene. This CDR3 is 13 amino acids long. CDR3: CASRLDITGELFF. CDR3 bases: TGTGCAAGTCGCTTAGACATCACCGGGGAGCTGTTTTTT.

The chain joins TRBV7-2 to TRBJ2-7; D unresolved. CDR1 and CDR2 from the germline V gene are SGHTA and FQGNSA. The CDR3 has 14 amino acids. With 1 base removed from V and 6 bases from J, the gap between germline ends came to 13 bases. This CDR3 is CASSLGLSIAEQYF. The CDR3 bases are TGTGCCAGCAGCTTAGGATTAAGCATAGCCGAGCAGTACTTC.

This clone was observed once. This chain joins TRBV9 and TRBJ1-2; D possibly corresponds to TRBD1 (5 bases). Germline V gene data show CDR1 as SGDLS and CDR2 as YYNGEE. CDR3 length: 14 amino acids. Trimming took 0 bases from V and 4 from J, leaving 10 bases between them. The CDR3 nucleotides read TGTGCCAGCAGCGTAGACAAGGGGACCTATGGCTACACCTTC. Protein product: CASSVDKGTYGYTF.

The chain has TRBV24-1 and TRBJ1-3; 7 bases map to TRBD1. From germline, CDR1 is KGHDR and CDR2 SFDVKD. The CDR3 is made up of 15 amino acids. Germline trimming cut 5 bases from V and 0 bases from J; bases unmatched to any gene: 3. CDR3 amino acids: CATSGGQTSGNTIYF. The CDR3 region has the DNA TGTGCCACCAGTGGGGGACAGACCTCTGGAAACACCATATATTTT.

The V call is TRBV6-5, the J call TRBJ1-1; the D gene is possibly TRBD1 (6 bases). The CDR3 is 14 amino acids. V lost 6 bases, J lost 7 bases, and 18 bases lay in between. Germline CDR1 MNHEY, CDR2 SVGAGI. CDR3 DNA sequence: TGTGCCAGCAGCCAAGGGGGAGTAAGTAGTGAAGCTTTCTTT. Amino acid sequence: CASSQGGVSSEAFF.

This chain links TRBV7-9 with TRBJ1-2; possible D gene TRBD1, 6 bases. V was cut by 5 bases and J by 4 bases, with 8 bases left in between. CDR3 size: 12 residues. Germline V lookup: CDR1 SEHNR, CDR2 FQNEAQ (reference sequence). The CDR3 DNA reads as TGTGCCAGCAGCCAGGACAGCTATGGCTACACCTTC. It codes for CASSQDSYGYTF.

The V and J genes are TRBV27 and TRBJ2-3; D may be TRBD1 (6 bases). The CDR3 has 13 residues. From germline, CDR1 is MNHEY and CDR2 SMNVEV (reference sequence). The V end lost 10 bases, the J end lost 4 bases, and 15 bases lay between the germline ends. The CDR3 protein is CATGGPGSDTQYF. Here the CDR3 DNA reads TGTGCCACTGGGGGCCCCGGTTCAGATACGCAGTATTTT.

The V and J genes are TRBV13 and TRBJ1-2; 10 bases fit TRBD1. The CDR3 is 17 residues long. Germline CDR1 and CDR2: PRHDT and FYEKMQ (reference sequence). V was pared by 4 bases and J by 12 bases, with 20 bases of the junction left unmatched. CDR3 DNA sequence: TGTGCCAGCAGCTCCATATTCCCAGACAGGGGGCGGTCGGAAAACACCTTC. This gives the protein CASSSIFPDRGRSENTF.

This rearrangement joins TRBV6-5 to TRBJ1-1, with D possibly TRBD1 on 5 matching bases. This CDR3 contains 15 residues. V was pared by 7 bases and J by 1 base, with 16 bases between. CDR1 is MNHEY and CDR2 is SVGAGI in the germline V gene. For the CDR3, the DNA is TGTGCCAGCACCCCCGGTGGCAGGGAGAACACTGAAGCTTTCTTT. It specifies CASTPGGRENTEAFF.

This chain joins TRBV5-1 and TRBJ2-7, with D tentatively TRBD1 (6 bases). The V and J ends lost 1 base and 3 bases respectively, with 8 bases between them. Germline CDR1 SGHRS, CDR2 YFSETQ. The CDR3 spans 13 residues. This chain's CDR3 is CASSLNRDYEQYF. CDR3 nucleotides: TGCGCCAGCAGCTTGAACAGGGACTACGAGCAGTACTTC.

The chain is built from TRBV5-1 and TRBJ2-7, with 9 bases matching TRBD2. Germline values: CDR1 SGHRS, CDR2 YFSETQ. The V gene end was trimmed by 3 bases and the J gene end by 12 bases; junction bases not matched to a gene: 13. This CDR3 is built from 14 residues. The CDR3 DNA follows: TGCGCCAGCAGCTCCGCTAGCGGGGACTTTGTAGGGTACTTC. Protein product: CASSSASGDFVGYF.

The chain combines TRBV28 with TRBJ2-7; TRBD1 agrees at 7 bases. This CDR3 comprises 15 residues. The germline V gene encodes CDR1 MDHEN and CDR2 SYDVKM. J lost 3 bases, V lost 3 bases, and 8 bases had no gene match. In nucleotides, the CDR3 is TGTGCCAGCAGTTTTGGGGGCAGGGGGTACTACGAGCAGTACTTC. Its protein product is CASSFGGRGYYEQYF. The full variable domain, its missing parts supplied by reference TRBV28 and TRBJ2-7, is DVKVTQSSRYLVKRTGEKVFLECVQDMDHENMFWYRQDPGLGLRLIYFSYDVKMKEKGDIPEGYSVSREKKERFSLILESASTNQTSMYLCASSFGGRGYYEQYFGPGTRLTVT.

The chain employs TRBV5-4 and TRBJ1-2; 8 bases line up with TRBD1. The J segment lost 2 bases and the V segment lost 2 bases, leaving 5 bases of the junction unmatched. This CDR3 contains 15 residues. CDR1 is SGHNT, CDR2 YYREEE, per germline (reference sequence). The CDR3 reads CASSFSTGANYGYTF. CDR3 bases: TGTGCCAGCAGCTTTTCGACAGGGGCAAACTATGGCTACACCTTC. The full variable domain, its missing parts supplied by reference TRBV5-4 and TRBJ1-2, is ETGVTQSPTHLIKTRGQQVTLRCSSQSGHNTVSWYQQALGQGPQFIFQYYREEENGRGNFPPRFSGLQFPNYSSELNVNALELDDSALYLCASSFSTGANYGYTFGSGTRLTVV.